The T cell receptor beta chain described here comes from a study of cytomegalovirus exposure and HLA in healthy donors. Germline V gene data show CDR1 as MNHNY and CDR2 as SVGAGI (reference sequence). Trimming took off 0 bases at V and 4 bases at J, with 10 bases between the two ends. The CDR3 runs 16 residues. The study ran its PCR with 60 Vbeta and 13 Jbeta primers. The table came from immunoSEQ multiplex PCR; TCRdb's copy has only in-frame clones and leaves some out. Here the sample spans roughly 120,000 clones, about four fifths being singletons. This clone came up once. Sequenced input: PBMCs. The clonotype originates from a human donor in good health. The chain uses TRBV6-6 and TRBJ1-6; D gene ambiguous. CDR3 residues: CASSYSTTAYNSPLHF. CDR3 nucleotides: TGTGCCAGCAGTTACTCAACAACAGCATATAATTCACCCCTCCACTTT.